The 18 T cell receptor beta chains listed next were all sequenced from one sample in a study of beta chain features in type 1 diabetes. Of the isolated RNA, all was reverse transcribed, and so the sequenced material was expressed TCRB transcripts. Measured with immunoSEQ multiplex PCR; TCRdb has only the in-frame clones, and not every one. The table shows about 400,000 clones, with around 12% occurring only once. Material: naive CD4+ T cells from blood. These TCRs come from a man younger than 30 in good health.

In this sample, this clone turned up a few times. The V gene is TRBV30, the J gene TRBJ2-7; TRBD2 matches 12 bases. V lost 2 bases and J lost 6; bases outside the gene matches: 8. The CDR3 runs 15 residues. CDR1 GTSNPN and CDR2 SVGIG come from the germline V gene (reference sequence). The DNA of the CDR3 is TGTGCCTGGAGTAGGAGGACTAGCGGGGACGTCGAGCAGTACTTC. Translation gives CAWSRRTSGDVEQYF.

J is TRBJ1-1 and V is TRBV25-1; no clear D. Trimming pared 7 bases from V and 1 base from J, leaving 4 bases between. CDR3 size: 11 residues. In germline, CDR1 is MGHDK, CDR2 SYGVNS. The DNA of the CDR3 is TGTGCCAGCACCCGGAACACTGAAGCTTTCTTT. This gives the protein CASTRNTEAFF.

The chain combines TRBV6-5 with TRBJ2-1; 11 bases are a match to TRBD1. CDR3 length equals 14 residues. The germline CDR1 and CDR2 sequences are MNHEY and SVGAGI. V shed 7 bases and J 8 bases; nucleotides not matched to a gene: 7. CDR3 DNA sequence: TGTGCCAGCACTCCGGGACAGGGGGTCTATGAGCAGTTCTTC. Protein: CASTPGQGVYEQFF.

Here the CDR3 DNA reads TGCGCCAGCAGCTTGGAAGCACCGGGGACCCAGTACTTC. As protein: CASSLEAPGTQYF. The genes are TRBV5-1 and TRBJ2-5; D unresolved. This CDR3 is built from 13 residues. Trimming took off 0 bases at V and 7 bases at J, with 10 bases between the two ends. Germline V CDR1 and CDR2: SGHRS, YFSETQ.

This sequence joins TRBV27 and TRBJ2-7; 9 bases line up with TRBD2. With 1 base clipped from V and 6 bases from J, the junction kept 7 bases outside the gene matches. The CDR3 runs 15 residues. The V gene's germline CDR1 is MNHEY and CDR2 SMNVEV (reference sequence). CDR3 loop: CASSLFIAGAREQYF. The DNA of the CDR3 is TGTGCCAGCAGTTTATTTATAGCGGGAGCTCGCGAGCAGTACTTC.

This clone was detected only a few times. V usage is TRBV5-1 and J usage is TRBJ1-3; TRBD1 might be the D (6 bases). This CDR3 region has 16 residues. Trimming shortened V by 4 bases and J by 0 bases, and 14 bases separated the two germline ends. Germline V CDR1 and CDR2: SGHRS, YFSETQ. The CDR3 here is CASSGGQPNSGNTIYF. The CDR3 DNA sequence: TGCGCCAGCAGCGGAGGACAGCCTAACTCTGGAAACACCATATATTTT.

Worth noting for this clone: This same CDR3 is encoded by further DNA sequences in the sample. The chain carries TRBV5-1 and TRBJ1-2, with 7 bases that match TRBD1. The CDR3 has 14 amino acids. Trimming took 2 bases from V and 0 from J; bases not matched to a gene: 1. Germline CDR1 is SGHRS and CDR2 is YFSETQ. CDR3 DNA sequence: TGCGCCAGCAGCTTAGGGACAGCTAACTATGGCTACACCTTC. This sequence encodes CASSLGTANYGYTF.

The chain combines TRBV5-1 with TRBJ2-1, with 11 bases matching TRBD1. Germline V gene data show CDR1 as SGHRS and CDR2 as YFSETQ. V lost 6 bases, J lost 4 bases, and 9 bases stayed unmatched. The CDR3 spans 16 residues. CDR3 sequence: CASTPPGQGEYNEQFF. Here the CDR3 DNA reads TGCGCCAGCACGCCCCCGGGACAGGGGGAGTACAATGAGCAGTTCTTC.

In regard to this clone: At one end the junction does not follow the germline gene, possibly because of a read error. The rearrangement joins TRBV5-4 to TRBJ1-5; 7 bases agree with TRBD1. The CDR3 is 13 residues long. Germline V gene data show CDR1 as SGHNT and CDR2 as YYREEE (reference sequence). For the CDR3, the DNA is TGTGCCAGCAGCTTGGCCGGACGGGACAGCCAAGTTTTT. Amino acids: CASSLAGRDSQVF.

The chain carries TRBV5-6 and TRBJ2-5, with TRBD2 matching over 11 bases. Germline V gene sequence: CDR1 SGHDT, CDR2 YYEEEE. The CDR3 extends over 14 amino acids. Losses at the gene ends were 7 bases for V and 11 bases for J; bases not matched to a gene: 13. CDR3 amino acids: CASRTASGGPVQYF. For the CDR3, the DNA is TGTGCCAGCCGGACTGCTAGCGGGGGGCCAGTTCAGTACTTC.

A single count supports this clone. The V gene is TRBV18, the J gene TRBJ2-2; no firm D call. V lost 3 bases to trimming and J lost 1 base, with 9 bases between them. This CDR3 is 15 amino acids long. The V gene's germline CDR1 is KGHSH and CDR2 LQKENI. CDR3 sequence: CASSPERLNTGELFF. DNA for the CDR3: TGTGCCAGCTCACCGGAGCGCTTGAACACCGGGGAGCTGTTTTTT.

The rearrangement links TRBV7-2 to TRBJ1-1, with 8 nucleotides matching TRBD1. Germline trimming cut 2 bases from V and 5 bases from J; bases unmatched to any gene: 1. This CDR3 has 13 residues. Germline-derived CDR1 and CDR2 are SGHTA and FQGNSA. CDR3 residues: CASSLWTGTEAFF. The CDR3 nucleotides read TGTGCCAGCAGCTTATGGACAGGGACTGAAGCTTTCTTT.

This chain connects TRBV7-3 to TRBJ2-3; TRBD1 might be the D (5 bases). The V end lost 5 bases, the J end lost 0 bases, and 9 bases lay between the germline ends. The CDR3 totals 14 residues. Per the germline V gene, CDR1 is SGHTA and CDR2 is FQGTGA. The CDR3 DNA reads TGTGCCAGCAGCCAGGGTTTGAGCACAGATACGCAGTATTTT. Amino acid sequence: CASSQGLSTDTQYF.

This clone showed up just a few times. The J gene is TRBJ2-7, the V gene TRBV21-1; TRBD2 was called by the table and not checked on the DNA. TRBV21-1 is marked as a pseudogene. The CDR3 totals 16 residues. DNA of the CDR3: TGTGCCAGCAGCAAAGAGCGACGGGGGGAGTTCAACGAGCAGTACTTC. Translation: CASSKERRGEFNEQYF.

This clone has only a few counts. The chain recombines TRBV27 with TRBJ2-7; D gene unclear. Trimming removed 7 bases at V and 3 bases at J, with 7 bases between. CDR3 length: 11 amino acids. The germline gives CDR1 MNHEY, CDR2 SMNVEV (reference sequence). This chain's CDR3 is CASKNYYEQYF. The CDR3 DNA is TGTGCCAGCAAAAACTACTACGAGCAGTACTTC.

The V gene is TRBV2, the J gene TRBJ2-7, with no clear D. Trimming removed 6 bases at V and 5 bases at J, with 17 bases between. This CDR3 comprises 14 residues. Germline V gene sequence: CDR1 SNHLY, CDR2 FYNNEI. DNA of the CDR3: TGTGCCAGCAGACCCAGGTTCATCCGAGACGAGCAGTACTTC. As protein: CASRPRFIRDEQYF. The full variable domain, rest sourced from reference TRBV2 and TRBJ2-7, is EPEVTQTPSHQVTQMGQEVILRCVPISNHLYFYWYRQILGQKVEFLVSFYNNEISEKSEIFDDQFSVERPDGSNFTLKIRSTKLEDSAMYFCASRPRFIRDEQYFGPGTRLTVT.

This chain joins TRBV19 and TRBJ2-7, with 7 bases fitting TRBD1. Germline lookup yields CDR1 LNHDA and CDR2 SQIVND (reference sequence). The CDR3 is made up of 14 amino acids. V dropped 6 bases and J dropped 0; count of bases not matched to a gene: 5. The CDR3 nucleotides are TGTGCCAGTAGGAAGACAGGGAACTCCTACGAGCAGTACTTC. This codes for CASRKTGNSYEQYF.

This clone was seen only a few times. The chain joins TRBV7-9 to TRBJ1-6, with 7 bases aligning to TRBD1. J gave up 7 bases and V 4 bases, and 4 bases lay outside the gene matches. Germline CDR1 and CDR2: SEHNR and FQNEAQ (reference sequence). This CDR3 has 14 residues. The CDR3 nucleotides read TGTGCCAGCAGCTACGGGACAGACAATTCACCCCTCCACTTT. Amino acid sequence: CASSYGTDNSPLHF.